This T cell receptor beta chain was sequenced for a study of T cell responses to AZD1222 COVID-19 vaccine. Whole-study results and caveats: Repertoires were sampled only after the peak T cell response. Possibly, clonal diversity was underestimated; donors were largely white British and included more females.

As for this clone: The antigen is unknown.

Only in-frame clones appear in the TCRdb table, and some are missing; sequencing was by immunoSEQ multiplex PCR. The table includes 110,000 or so clones, about 91% detected once. CDR3 length: 14 residues. The rearrangement joins TRBV21-1 to TRBJ2-1. TRBV21-1 is assigned pseudogene status. Sample: peripheral blood, taken on day 0 of AZD1222 vaccination. The sequence came from an adult in good health. CDR3 in amino acids: CASSRFDSYNEQFF. In DNA form, the CDR3 reads TGTGCCAGCAGTCGATTCGATTCCTACAATGAGCAGTTCTTC.